Below, 6 T cell receptor beta chains from the same sample are listed, as sequenced in a study of blood T cells in healthy people across ages. With a J-beta primer mix and a sample-barcoded 5' primer, a second PCR ran roughly 6 to 11 cycles. From the 5' RACE reads, TCRdb called clonotypes with MiXCR, one entry per CDR3 protein. In the table there are approximately 1.5 million distinct CDR3 sequences, about 31% of which are singletons. The sample taken for sequencing was blood. Receptors were obtained from a woman aged 25 to 39 in good health.

This chain connects TRBV20-1 to TRBJ2-7; 8 bases are shared with TRBD1. This CDR3 region has 18 residues. Germline V gene sequence: CDR1 DFQATT, CDR2 SNEGSKA (reference sequence). V lost 3 bases and J lost 5; bases outside the gene matches: 21. DNA of the CDR3: TGCAGTGCTAGCCCTATGATTACGGGGACAGGTTTAAGGAACGAGCAGTACTTC. It codes for CSASPMITGTGLRNEQYF.

The V gene is TRBV10-2, the J gene TRBJ2-1; a weak D match, TRBD2 (6 bases). The CDR3 totals 15 residues. V was shortened by 6 bases and J by 5 bases, with 17 bases between the two germline ends. Per the germline V gene, CDR1 is WSHSY and CDR2 is SAAADI. DNA for the CDR3: TGCGCCAGCAGCGAAGGGACTCGAAACCACAATGAGCAGTTCTTC. The encoded protein is CASSEGTRNHNEQFF.

Only a few counts were recorded for this clonotype. The chain carries TRBV18 and TRBJ2-7; 9 bases line up with TRBD2. Per the germline V gene, CDR1 is KGHSH and CDR2 is LQKENI. CDR3 length equals 13 residues. Germline trimming cut 8 bases from V and 7 bases from J; bases unmatched to any gene: 9. The CDR3 DNA is TGTGCCAGCAATCCGGGACTAGCAGATGAGCAGTACTTC. Its translation: CASNPGLADEQYF.

This clonotype came up a few times. The CDR3 loop is CSVVGQGNTEAFF. The CDR3 DNA reads as TGCAGCGTTGTGGGACAGGGGAACACTGAAGCTTTCTTT. The chain combines TRBV29-1 with TRBJ1-1, with 9 nucleotides matching TRBD1. The germline V gene has CDR1 SQVTM and CDR2 ANQGSEA. This CDR3 is built from 13 residues. Losses at the gene ends were 4 bases for V and 1 base for J; bases not matched to a gene: 1.

This clonotype showed up many times. The V and J genes are TRBV6-2 or TRBV6-3 and TRBJ2-7; 7 bases fit TRBD2. This CDR3 has 14 amino acids. Germline values: CDR1 MNHEY, CDR2 SVGEGT. V shed 6 bases, J shed 1 base, and the junction held 6 bases outside the gene matches. The CDR3 loop is CASSPPGGSYEQYF. The CDR3 nucleotides are TGTGCCAGCAGCCCTCCGGGGGGATCCTACGAGCAGTACTTC.

This rearrangement joins TRBV3-1 to TRBJ2-1; either TRBD1 or TRBD2 may supply D (5 bases each). Trimming cost V 2 bases and J 13 bases, with 12 bases left between them. This CDR3 is built from 12 residues. Per germline, CDR1 LGHDT and CDR2 YNNKEL (reference sequence). The CDR3 nucleotides are TGTGCCAGCAGCCAAAGGGGACCTCGTCAGTTCTTC. Translated: CASSQRGPRQFF.